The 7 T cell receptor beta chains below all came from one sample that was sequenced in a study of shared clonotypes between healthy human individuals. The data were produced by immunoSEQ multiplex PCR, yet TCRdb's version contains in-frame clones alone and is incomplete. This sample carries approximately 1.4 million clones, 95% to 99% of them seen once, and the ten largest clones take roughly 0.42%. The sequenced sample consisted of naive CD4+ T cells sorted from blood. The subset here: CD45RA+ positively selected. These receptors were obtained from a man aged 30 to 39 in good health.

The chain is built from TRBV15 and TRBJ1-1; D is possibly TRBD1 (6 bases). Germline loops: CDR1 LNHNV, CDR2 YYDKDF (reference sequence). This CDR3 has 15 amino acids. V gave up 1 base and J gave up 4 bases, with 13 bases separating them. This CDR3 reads CATSRVVQGSTEAFF. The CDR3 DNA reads TGTGCCACCAGCAGAGTAGTACAGGGTTCCACTGAAGCTTTCTTT.

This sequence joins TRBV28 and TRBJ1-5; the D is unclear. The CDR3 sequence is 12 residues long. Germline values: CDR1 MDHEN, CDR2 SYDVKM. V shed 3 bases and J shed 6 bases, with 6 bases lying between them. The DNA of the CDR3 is TGTGCCAGCAGTTTTCTGCTTCAGCCCCAGCATTTT. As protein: CASSFLLQPQHF.

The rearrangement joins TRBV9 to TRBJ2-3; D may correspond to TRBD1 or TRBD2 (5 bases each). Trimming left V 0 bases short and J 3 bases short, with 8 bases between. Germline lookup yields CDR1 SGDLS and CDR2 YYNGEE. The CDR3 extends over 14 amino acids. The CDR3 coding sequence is TGTGCCAGCAGCGTAGATGGGGGAACAGATACGCAGTATTTT. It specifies CASSVDGGTDTQYF.

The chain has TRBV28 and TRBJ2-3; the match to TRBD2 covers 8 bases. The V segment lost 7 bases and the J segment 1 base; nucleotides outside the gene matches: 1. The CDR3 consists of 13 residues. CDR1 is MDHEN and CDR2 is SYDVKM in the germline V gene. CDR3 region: CASNGGGTDTQYF. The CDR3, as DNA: TGTGCCAGCAACGGGGGGGGCACAGATACGCAGTATTTT. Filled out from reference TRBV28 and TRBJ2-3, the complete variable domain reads DVKVTQSSRYLVKRTGEKVFLECVQDMDHENMFWYRQDPGLGLRLIYFSYDVKMKEKGDIPEGYSVSREKKERFSLILESASTNQTSMYLCASNGGGTDTQYFGPGTRLTVL.

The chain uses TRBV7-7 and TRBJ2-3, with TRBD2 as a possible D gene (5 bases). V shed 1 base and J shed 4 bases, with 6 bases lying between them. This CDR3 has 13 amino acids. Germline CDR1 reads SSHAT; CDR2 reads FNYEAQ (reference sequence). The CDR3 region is CASSLEEADTQYF. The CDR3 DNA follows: TGTGCCAGCAGCTTAGAGGAGGCAGATACGCAGTATTTT.

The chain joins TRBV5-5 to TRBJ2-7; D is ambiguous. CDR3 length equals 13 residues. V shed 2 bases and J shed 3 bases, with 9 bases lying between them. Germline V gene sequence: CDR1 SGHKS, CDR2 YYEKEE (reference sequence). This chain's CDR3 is CASSFVQRYEQYF. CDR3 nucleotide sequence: TGTGCCAGCAGCTTTGTGCAGCGCTACGAGCAGTACTTC. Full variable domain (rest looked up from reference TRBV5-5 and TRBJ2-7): DAGVTQSPTHLIKTRGQQVTLRCSPISGHKSVSWYQQVLGQGPQFIFQYYEKEERGRGNFPDRFSARQFPNYSSELNVNALLLGDSALYLCASSFVQRYEQYFGPGTRLTVT.

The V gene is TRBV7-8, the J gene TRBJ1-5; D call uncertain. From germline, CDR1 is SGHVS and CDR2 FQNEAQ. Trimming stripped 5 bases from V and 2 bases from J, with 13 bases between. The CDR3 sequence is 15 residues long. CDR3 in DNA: TGTGCCAGCAGCGTGGGCCTTGCGGGCAATCAGCCCCAGCATTTT. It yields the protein CASSVGLAGNQPQHF.